Given below is one TCR beta chain in context. Its cognate antigen is unknown. TCRdb keeps only in-frame clones here, not all; method: immunoSEQ multiplex PCR. The sample shows 100,000 or so clones, 90% to 95% of them seen only once. This sample was taken from a study of T cell responses to AZD1222 COVID-19 vaccine. Study details: Second doses that came at about 4 or about 12 weeks were put together. Study-wide results and limits: There were vaccine-associated CD4 TCRs across spike, dominant at 160-218 and 743-854. An increase in Spike-specific TCR breadth and depth was observed after two AZD1222 doses. Donors, mostly white British, included more females; clonal diversity was possibly underestimated.

Germline V CDR1 and CDR2: SGHTA, FQGNSA. CDR3 length: 17 amino acids. V was clipped by 5 bases and J by 0 bases, with 17 bases between them. Sequences were derived from peripheral blood, sampled on day 0 of AZD1222 vaccination. V is TRBV7-2 and J is TRBJ1-3; D is unclear. The receptor's source is an adult in good health. As DNA, the CDR3 is TGTGCCAGCAGCCCAAACACACTTCCCCTCTCTGGAAACACCATATATTTT. This encodes CASSPNTLPLSGNTIYF.